The sequence of this T cell receptor (beta chain) was determined in a study of neoadjuvant anti-PD-1 for oral cavity cancer. Study information: Patients without progression got a fourth dose around day 43.

Study conclusions and caveats: TCR analyses covered only a few patients per response group.

To note about this clone: Its antigen is not identified.

Clones were read by immunoSEQ multiplex PCR, and TCRdb kept only the in-frame ones, dropping some. The data hold about 25,000 clones, with 27% observed a single time. The germline V gene encodes CDR1 MDHEN and CDR2 SYDVKM. Trimming took 3 bases from V and 5 from J, leaving 20 bases between them. This CDR3 is 16 amino acids long. Sample time point: after neoadjuvant nivolumab, at surgical resection. Cohort: HPV-negative, locally advanced oral cavity squamous cell carcinoma patients. The rearrangement links TRBV28 to TRBJ2-7, with D possibly matching TRBD2 (6 bases). The sequence derives from a person between 40 and 79 years old with oral cavity squamous cell carcinoma. Sequences were derived from tumor tissue, sampled after nivolumab (anti-PD-1) treatment. The DNA of the CDR3 is TGTGCCAGCAGTTTGGGGTTTTCCGGGAGCTTACACGAGCAGTACTTC. Its translation is CASSLGFSGSLHEQYF.